The T cell receptor (beta chain) under discussion was sequenced for a study of blood T cell repertoires in COVID-19. The data were produced by immunoSEQ multiplex PCR, yet TCRdb's version contains in-frame clones alone and is incomplete. The table records 25,000 to 30,000 clones, roughly 80% of them present only once. The receptor was isolated from a man aged 50-60 years with active or convalescent COVID-19. The sample was peripheral blood.

The CDR3 spells CAIRGAGGKTDTQYF. Here the CDR3 DNA reads TGTGCCATCAGGGGAGCGGGAGGTAAAACAGATACGCAGTATTTT. The chain links TRBV10-3 to TRBJ2-3; 9 nucleotides align to TRBD2. Germline V gene data show CDR1 as ENHRY and CDR2 as SYGVKD. With V trimmed by 6 bases and J by 3 bases, 7 bases remained unmatched. CDR3 length: 15 residues.